The 4 T cell receptor beta chains reported below all come from one sample, sequenced in a study of fetal regulatory T cell absence and autoimmunity. Libraries were prepared by immunoSEQ multiplex PCR; TCRdb keeps only in-frame clonotypes and omits some of them. The profile shows approximately 46,000 clones, roughly four fifths of them singletons. Input material: cord blood. The source is a newborn boy with IPEX syndrome.

The V and J genes are TRBV23-1 and TRBJ2-7; perhaps TRBD1 as D (6 bases). TRBV23-1 is sorted into the ORF group, with uncertain function. V dropped 0 bases and J dropped 5 bases, with 8 bases sitting between them. CDR3 length: 13 residues. Here the CDR3 reads CASSQSTGNEQYF. The CDR3 nucleotides are TGCGCCAGCAGTCAATCGACAGGTAACGAGCAGTACTTC.

The CDR3 loop reads CASSFGTDTQYF. CDR3 sequence (DNA): TGTGCCAGCAGCTTCGGGACAGATACGCAGTATTTT. The chain uses TRBV7-9 and TRBJ2-3; D gene uncertain. V dropped 3 bases and J dropped 3 bases, with 4 bases sitting between them. CDR3 size: 12 residues. From germline, CDR1 is SEHNR and CDR2 FQNEAQ (reference sequence). Full variable domain (missing parts from reference TRBV7-9 and TRBJ2-3): DTGVSQNPRHKITKRGQNVTFRCDPISEHNRLYWYRQTLGQGPEFLTYFQNEAQLEKSRLLSDRFSAERPKGSFSTLEIQRTEQGDSAMYLCASSFGTDTQYFGPGTRLTVL.

This clone occurred a few times. The chain joins TRBV10-3 to TRBJ2-1; D may be TRBD2 (5 bases). Germline V gene data show CDR1 as ENHRY and CDR2 as SYGVKD. Trimming stripped 4 bases from V and 5 bases from J, with 12 bases between. The CDR3 is 14 amino acids. Written as DNA, the CDR3 is TGTGCCATCAGTGGCCAGACTATCAACAATGAGCAGTTCTTC. Amino acid sequence: CAISGQTINNEQFF.

This chain links TRBV7-7 with TRBJ2-5, with D unresolved. The CDR3 loop spans 13 amino acids. Trimming removed 1 base at V and 1 base at J, with 4 bases between. In germline, CDR1 is SSHAT, CDR2 FNYEAQ (reference sequence). CDR3 protein: CASSLVSQETQYF. The CDR3 bases are TGTGCCAGCAGCTTAGTCTCCCAAGAGACCCAGTACTTC.